The 30 T cell receptor beta chains below all came from one sample that was sequenced in a study of a mutant IDH1 vaccine in newly diagnosed glioma. Sequencing used immunoSEQ multiplex PCR; TCRdb keeps in-frame clones, though not all of them. The sample lists some 120,000 clones; around 77% were seen once. Time point described: week 11, during vaccination. Doses of 300 ug of mutant IDH1 20-mer peptide were given with topical imiquimod. No antigen has been assigned to these receptors. Sample: PBMCs, taken from a glioma patient whose treatment included an IDH1 peptide vaccine. All receptors come from a man aged 35 to 55 with glioma.

This clone was detected once. The chain joins TRBV7-9 to TRBJ2-6; the D is unclear. The germline V gene has CDR1 SEHNR and CDR2 FQNEAQ (reference sequence). The CDR3 loop spans 14 amino acids. The ends were cut back, 5 bases at V and 4 bases at J, with 9 bases in the middle. CDR3 in amino acids: CASSAPGGANVLTF. CDR3 coding DNA: TGTGCCAGCAGCGCTCCGGGCGGGGCCAACGTCCTGACTTTC.

This rearrangement joins TRBV28 to TRBJ1-1; no clear D. The CDR3 length is 12 residues. Between the trimmed V and J ends, which lost 6 bases and 1 base, there was a span of 6 bases. The germline V gene encodes CDR1 MDHEN and CDR2 SYDVKM. CDR3 in DNA: TGTGCCAGCAGCCTTTGGAACACTGAAGCTTTCTTT. It specifies CASSLWNTEAFF.

The chain carries TRBV15 and TRBJ2-1, with TRBD2 matching over 11 bases. The CDR3 totals 16 residues. Germline trimming cut 1 base from V and 8 bases from J; bases unmatched to any gene: 7. In germline, CDR1 is LNHNV, CDR2 YYDKDF (reference sequence). The CDR3 region has the DNA TGTGCCACCAGCAGAGTGGCTAGCGGGGGGTACGATGAGCAGTTCTTC. Protein product: CATSRVASGGYDEQFF.

The gene calls are TRBV7-2 and TRBJ2-3; weak D call: TRBD1 (7 bases). Trimming cost V 7 bases and J 0 bases, with 11 bases left between them. This CDR3 contains 14 residues. The V gene's germline CDR1 is SGHTA and CDR2 FQGNSA. CDR3 region: CASTPGGSTDTQYF. The CDR3 DNA is TGTGCCAGCACTCCAGGGGGGAGCACAGATACGCAGTATTTT.

The V call is TRBV5-4, the J call TRBJ2-7, with TRBD1 as a possible D gene (5 bases). The CDR3 is 14 amino acids. In germline, CDR1 is SGHNT, CDR2 YYREEE (reference sequence). Trimming removed 2 bases from V and 3 bases from J, with 12 bases in between. CDR3 amino acids: CASSFHRTRYEQYF. The DNA for the CDR3 is TGTGCCAGCAGCTTCCACAGGACCCGCTACGAGCAGTACTTC.

This clone was counted only a few times. V and J are TRBV7-8 and TRBJ2-7; TRBD1 aligns across 10 bases. The trim removed 0 bases at V and 4 bases at J, leaving 6 bases unmatched. CDR3 length: 16 amino acids. Germline-derived CDR1 and CDR2 are SGHVS and FQNEAQ. The CDR3 region is CASSLARDRGKYEQYF. CDR3 sequence (DNA): TGTGCCAGCAGCTTAGCGCGGGACAGGGGAAAGTACGAGCAGTACTTC.

V usage is TRBV6-1 and J usage is TRBJ2-2; TRBD1 agrees at 9 bases. After removal of 6 bases from V and 6 bases from J, the junction contained 5 bases not matched to a gene. There are 14 residues in the CDR3. Germline V gene lookup returns CDR1 MNHNS and CDR2 SASEGT. CDR3 nucleotide sequence: TGTGCCAGCAGGGGACAGGGTCAAGCCGGGGAGCTGTTTTTT. Amino acids: CASRGQGQAGELFF.

The chain carries TRBV2 and TRBJ2-7; D is unclear. V was trimmed by 2 bases and J by 6 bases, leaving 14 bases between them. Germline values: CDR1 SNHLY, CDR2 FYNNEI. CDR3 length: 14 amino acids. CDR3 DNA: TGTGCCAGCAGTGAAAACAGCTTGATGACCGAGCAGTACTTC. Protein sequence: CASSENSLMTEQYF.

Regarding this clone: A junction boundary mismatches the germline segment, possibly from a read error. The chain links TRBV7-7 to TRBJ2-7, with 10 bases fitting TRBD2. Germline CDR1 SSHAT, CDR2 FNYEAQ (reference sequence). This CDR3 spans 14 amino acids. CDR3 loop: CASTASGGVYEQYF. As DNA, the CDR3 is TGTGCTAGCACCGCTAGCGGGGGTGTCTACGAGCAGTACTTC.

CDR3 sequence reads: CASSGPGALKYF. The CDR3 DNA follows: TGTGCCAGCAGCGGCCCGGGGGCCTTAAAGTACTTC. This chain links TRBV5-6 with TRBJ2-5; D possibly uses TRBD1 or TRBD2 (6 bases each). Per germline, CDR1 SGHDT and CDR2 YYEEEE. Between the trimmed V and J ends, which lost 4 bases and 12 bases, there was a span of 16 bases. The CDR3 runs 12 residues. Complete variable domain (other parts from reference TRBV5-6 and TRBJ2-5): DAGVTQSPTHLIKTRGQQVTLRCSPKSGHDTVSWYQQALGQGPQFIFQYYEEEERQRGNFPDRFSGHQFPNYSSELNVNALLLGDSALYLCASSGPGALKYFGPGTRLLVL.

The V and J genes are TRBV23-1 and TRBJ1-5; TRBD1 aligns across 7 bases. TRBV23-1 is recorded as an ORF, its role being uncertain. V was clipped by 0 bases and J by 2 bases; unmatched bases: 10. The CDR3 totals 18 residues. CDR3 bases: TGCGCCAGCAGTCAATCTGAAGGTGAGACAGGGCGCAATCAGCCCCAGCATTTT. Encoded protein: CASSQSEGETGRNQPQHF.

The J gene is TRBJ1-2, the V gene TRBV18; TRBD1 might be the D (5 bases). Germline CDR1 reads KGHSH; CDR2 reads LQKENI. CDR3 length: 17 residues. V lost 4 bases and J 7 bases, leaving 25 bases between the germline ends. Here the CDR3 DNA reads TGTGCCAGCTCACTCGTTTACGGGACGTCGAGTCCTCCTGGCTACACCTTC. This codes for CASSLVYGTSSPPGYTF.

This chain uses TRBV7-9 with TRBJ2-3; 10 bases map to TRBD1. Germline CDR1 is SEHNR and CDR2 is FQNEAQ (reference sequence). The V segment lost 5 bases and the J segment 1 base; nucleotides outside the gene matches: 6. The CDR3 length is 16 residues. The CDR3 protein is CASSTGTGEGTDTQYF. CDR3 sequence (DNA): TGTGCCAGCAGCACTGGGACAGGGGAGGGCACAGATACGCAGTATTTT.

The J gene is TRBJ2-3, the V gene TRBV5-5, with D maybe TRBD2 (6 bases). The V end lost 4 bases, the J end lost 2 bases, and 20 bases lay between the germline ends. Looked up from germline, CDR1 is SGHKS and CDR2 is YYEKEE (reference sequence). The CDR3 totals 17 residues. CDR3 loop: CASSQFWSGLPTDTQYF. In DNA, the CDR3 is TGTGCCAGCAGCCAATTTTGGTCGGGACTCCCCACAGATACGCAGTATTTT.

This clone was recorded only once. The V and J genes are TRBV5-4 and TRBJ2-5; D remains ambiguous. This CDR3 spans 13 amino acids. Deletions cut 0 bases from V and 4 bases from J, with 7 bases between. Germline CDR1 is SGHNT and CDR2 is YYREEE (reference sequence). The CDR3 sequence is CASSLDPSETQYF. CDR3 coding DNA: TGTGCCAGCAGCTTGGATCCCTCAGAGACCCAGTACTTC.

V gene TRBV25-1 combines with J gene TRBJ1-5, with D maybe TRBD1 (6 bases). Germline-derived CDR1 and CDR2 are MGHDK and SYGVNS. The CDR3 consists of 13 residues. V dropped 5 bases and J dropped 4 bases, with 9 bases sitting between them. This chain's CDR3 is CASSFTGNQPQHF. CDR3 DNA: TGTGCCAGCAGTTTCACAGGGAATCAGCCCCAGCATTTT.

The CDR3 DNA is TGTGCCAGCAGCCCCGACCAGGACTTCCTTCTCTACGAGCAGTACTTC. Protein sequence: CASSPDQDFLLYEQYF. The V gene is TRBV7-9, the J gene TRBJ2-7; a weak D match, TRBD2 (5 bases). Trimming removed 5 bases at V and 3 bases at J, with 20 bases between. The CDR3 runs 16 residues. Germline lookup yields CDR1 SEHNR and CDR2 FQNEAQ (reference sequence).

V is TRBV28 and J is TRBJ1-1; D call uncertain. CDR1 is MDHEN, CDR2 SYDVKM, per germline. The CDR3 totals 12 residues. V lost 2 bases and J lost 10, with 11 bases in between. CDR3 loop: CASSLRRLGAFF. CDR3 bases: TGTGCCAGCAGTTTACGTCGCCTGGGAGCTTTCTTT.

The rearrangement uses TRBV9 and TRBJ1-1; no clear D. The CDR3 has 13 residues. Trimming shortened V by 1 base and J by 5 bases, and 9 bases separated the two germline ends. Per germline, CDR1 SGDLS and CDR2 YYNGEE. The CDR3 DNA reads as TGTGCCAGCAGCGTAAAGGGAAGGACTGAAGCTTTCTTT. Translated: CASSVKGRTEAFF.

Of note for this clone: Other DNA sequences within the sample encode an identical CDR3. The CDR3 protein is CASSLGRSYEQYF. Here the CDR3 DNA reads TGTGCCAGCAGTTTAGGCAGGTCCTACGAGCAGTACTTC. The chain uses TRBV6-5 and TRBJ2-7; D unclear. The germline gives CDR1 MNHEY, CDR2 SVGAGI. Trimming took 4 bases from V and 1 from J, leaving 8 bases between them. This CDR3 is built from 13 residues.

This chain joins TRBV10-3 and TRBJ2-3; D gene ambiguous. CDR1 is ENHRY, CDR2 SYGVKD, per germline. This CDR3 spans 14 amino acids. Trimming removed 0 bases from V and 6 bases from J, with 10 bases in between. CDR3 loop: CAISESSAVDTQYF. DNA for the CDR3: TGTGCCATCAGTGAGTCGTCTGCTGTCGATACGCAGTATTTT.

A note on this clone: One end of the junction does not line up with germline, which may come from a read error. The genes are TRBV18 and TRBJ1-4, with D perhaps matching TRBD1 (5 bases). CDR3 size: 12 residues. Per the germline V gene, CDR1 is KGHSH and CDR2 is LQKENI. The CDR3 DNA sequence: TGTGCCAGCTCACCGCGAGCCGGGACGGCTGTTTTT. This sequence encodes CASSPRAGTAVF.

The sample holds one count of this clone. This chain connects TRBV10-1 to TRBJ2-7; D unresolved. The CDR3 spans 13 residues. Germline V gene sequence: CDR1 WNHNN, CDR2 SYGVQD (reference sequence). V was trimmed by 2 bases and J by 3 bases, leaving 8 bases between them. CDR3 amino acids: CASSEHPDYEQYF. In DNA form, the CDR3 reads TGCGCCAGCAGTGAGCATCCGGACTACGAGCAGTACTTC.

The rearrangement uses TRBV30 and TRBJ2-5; D is uncertain. This CDR3 has 12 amino acids. Germline loops: CDR1 GTSNPN, CDR2 SVGIG (reference sequence). V shed 1 base and J shed 3 bases, with 6 bases lying between them. The CDR3 here is CAWSEQKETQYF. The DNA of the CDR3 is TGTGCCTGGAGTGAACAGAAAGAGACCCAGTACTTC.

The chain joins TRBV5-1 to TRBJ1-6; D uncertain. V lost 4 bases to trimming and J lost 6 bases, with 11 bases between them. This CDR3 has 14 amino acids. CDR1 is SGHRS, CDR2 YFSETQ, per germline. The CDR3 spells CASSEGTVNSPLHF. CDR3 nucleotides: TGCGCCAGCAGCGAGGGTACAGTTAATTCACCCCTCCACTTT.

This chain uses TRBV4-2 with TRBJ1-5; D remains unclear. The CDR3 covers 13 residues. Germline V gives CDR1 LGHNA, CDR2 YNFKEQ. The V end lost 2 bases, the J end lost 7 bases, and 9 bases lay between the germline ends. The CDR3 DNA reads TGTGCCAGCAGCCAATCACTTCGGCAGCCCCAGCATTTT. It yields the protein CASSQSLRQPQHF.

The chain recombines TRBV4-2 with TRBJ2-1; D tentatively reads TRBD1 or TRBD2 (5 bases each). Per germline, CDR1 LGHNA and CDR2 YNFKEQ. There are 15 residues in the CDR3. V lost 0 bases and J lost 2, with 8 bases in between. CDR3 nucleotide sequence: TGTGCCAGCAGCCAAGACCAGGGACCCTACAATGAGCAGTTCTTC. Its protein product is CASSQDQGPYNEQFF.

This CDR3 reads CSVPTGVWDNEQFF. The CDR3 bases are TGCAGCGTTCCGACAGGGGTATGGGACAATGAGCAGTTCTTC. The genes are TRBV29-1 and TRBJ2-1, with 8 bases aligning to TRBD1. Germline CDR1 and CDR2: SQVTM and ANQGSEA. The trim removed 5 bases at V and 5 bases at J, leaving 8 bases unmatched. The CDR3 totals 14 residues.

The chain recombines TRBV5-4 with TRBJ2-3; maybe TRBD2 (6 bases). The V end lost 4 bases, the J end lost 6 bases, and 9 bases lay between the germline ends. Looked up from germline, CDR1 is SGHNT and CDR2 is YYREEE (reference sequence). The CDR3 covers 12 residues. Here the CDR3 reads CASSPSGDTQYF. The CDR3 region has the DNA TGTGCCAGCAGCCCGAGCGGGGATACGCAGTATTTT.

On this clone: Other DNA sequences in the same sample also yield this CDR3. The chain joins TRBV7-2 to TRBJ2-7; D is perhaps TRBD2 (5 bases). The CDR3 spans 15 residues. Germline V gene sequence: CDR1 SGHTA, CDR2 FQGNSA. The ends were cut back, 1 base at V and 1 base at J, with 11 bases in the middle. The CDR3 here is CASSLGAGGSYEQYF. CDR3 DNA sequence: TGTGCCAGCAGCTTAGGGGCGGGCGGTTCCTACGAGCAGTACTTC.